Listed here is a single T cell receptor (beta chain). CDR3 length equals 12 residues. CDR1 is MDHEN, CDR2 SYDVKM, per germline. V was clipped by 8 bases and J by 5 bases; unmatched bases: 3. These data belong to a study of cytomegalovirus exposure and HLA in healthy donors. The PCR made use of 60 Vbeta and 13 Jbeta primers. The data were produced by immunoSEQ multiplex PCR, yet TCRdb's version contains in-frame clones alone and is incomplete. In total, the table holds approximately 190,000 clones. This chain connects TRBV28 to TRBJ2-1; 7 bases agree with TRBD1. This TCR was sampled from a boy aged 5-17 years in good health and CMV-seronegative. Input material: PBMCs. CDR3 DNA: TGTGCCAGCCTAGACAGGGACAATGAGCAGTTCTTC. The encoded protein is CASLDRDNEQFF. Full variable domain (rest looked up from reference TRBV28 and TRBJ2-1): DVKVTQSSRYLVKRTGEKVFLECVQDMDHENMFWYRQDPGLGLRLIYFSYDVKMKEKGDIPEGYSVSREKKERFSLILESASTNQTSMYLCASLDRDNEQFFGPGTRLTVL.